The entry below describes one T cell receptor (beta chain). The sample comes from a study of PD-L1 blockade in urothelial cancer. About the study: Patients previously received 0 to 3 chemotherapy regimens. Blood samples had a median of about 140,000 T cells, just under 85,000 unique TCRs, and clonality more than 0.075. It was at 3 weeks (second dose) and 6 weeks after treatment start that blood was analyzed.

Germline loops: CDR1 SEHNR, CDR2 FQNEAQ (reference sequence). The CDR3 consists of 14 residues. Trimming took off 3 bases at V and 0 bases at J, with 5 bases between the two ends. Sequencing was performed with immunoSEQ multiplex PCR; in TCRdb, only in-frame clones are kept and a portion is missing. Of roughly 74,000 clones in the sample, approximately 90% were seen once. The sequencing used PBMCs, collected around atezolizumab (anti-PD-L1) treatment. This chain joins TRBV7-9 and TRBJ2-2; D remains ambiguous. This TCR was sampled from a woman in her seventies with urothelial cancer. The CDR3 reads CASSFSTNTGELFF. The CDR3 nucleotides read TGTGCCAGCAGCTTTTCCACGAACACCGGGGAGCTGTTTTTT.